This record covers a single T cell receptor delta chain. This entry is derived from a study of gamma-delta T cells after stem cell transplantation. TCRdb re-called clones from the RT-PCR reads via CATT. The sample lists about 5,400 delta-chain clones, around a tenth occurring once. The length of the CDR3 is 21 residues. The germline V gene encodes CDR1 GEAIGNYY and CDR2 EKD. Trimming took 0 bases from V and 0 from J; bases not matched to a gene: 8. This TCR derives from a human donor. It is not recorded whose cells these are; they may come from a transplant donor. The specimen was gamma-delta T cells. The chain has TRDV2 and TRDJ3, with TRDD3 matching 12 bases. In DNA form, the CDR3 reads TGTGCCTGTGACACCGTACTGGGGGATACCGGGAGCTCCTGGGACACCCGACAGATGTTTTTC. Its translation: CACDTVLGDTGSSWDTRQMFF.